A selection of T cell receptor beta chains follows, all from one sample in a study of blood T cells in healthy people across ages. TCRdb analysed the 5' RACE reads with MiXCR anew, one entry per CDR3 protein. The sample shows about 730,000 distinct CDR3 sequences, roughly 47% of them seen only once. The sequencing input was blood. These receptors originate from a woman in her sixties or seventies in good health. Each CDR3 is given with its conserved first and last residue. The order of the fields is J gene, V gene, CDR3 protein.

TRBJ1-1	TRBV29-1	CSVGGVGTEAFF
TRBJ2-1	TRBV7-8	CASSKGERDTEQFF
TRBJ2-5	TRBV20-1	CSARDFRGLETQYF
NA	TRBV29-1	CSAGTSGSSYNEQYF
TRBJ2-1	TRBV5-8	CASSSQFWRNEQFF
TRBJ2-7	TRBV6-5	CASSYVASPYEQYF
TRBJ1-4	TRBV7-2	CASSTTPTGVREKLFF
TRBJ1-1	TRBV19	CASRGRQGLMNTEAFF
TRBJ2-3	TRBV3-1	CASSLEGRLTDTQYF
TRBJ2-1	TRBV29-1	CSGGLGLAGVGNEQFF
TRBJ2-3	TRBV4-2	CASSPGTSAVTDTQYF
TRBJ2-5	TRBV4-1	CASSQDVTGAQETQYF
TRBJ2-7	TRBV27	CASSWISGYEQYF
TRBJ2-2	TRBV29-1	CSVERTGVTGELFF
TRBJ1-1	TRBV5-1	CASDRGEMNTEAFF
TRBJ2-5	TRBV13	CASSLTGLAGQETQYF
TRBJ1-5	TRBV28	CASIDPTTGAGSNQPQHF
TRBJ1-1	TRBV12-3/TRBV12-4	CASSLQGLNTEAFF
TRBJ2-7	TRBV3-1	CASRKTAGRKYF
TRBJ2-1	TRBV7-6	CASSLRQGGVNEQFF
TRBJ2-1	TRBV7-2	CASISFRGHNEQFF
TRBJ1-5	TRBV6-2/TRBV6-3	CASRLAGQGAPFYRGQPQHF
TRBJ2-1	TRBV18	CASSPADEQFF
TRBJ2-5	TRBV20-1	CSAYGQTQETQYF
TRBJ1-4	TRBV30	CAWSALSSLGDRLFF
TRBJ2-1	TRBV5-1	CASSLTGDLNNEQFF
TRBJ2-5	TRBV5-1	CASSLRPGIRETQYF
TRBJ1-2	TRBV25-1	CASSAGQGVGGYTF
TRBJ2-7	TRBV6-2/TRBV6-3	CASSSFTSGSSYEQYF
TRBJ2-7	TRBV20-1	CSASRDRGPYEQYF
TRBJ2-7	TRBV6-5	CASSLDRARYEQYF
TRBJ1-6	TRBV25-1	CASSAPHGSNSPLHF
TRBJ2-1	TRBV20-1	CSVSFQRGGGFQGSYNEQFF
TRBJ1-2	TRBV27	CASSLGGVTGYTF